The 27 T cell receptor beta chains below come from one sample, sequenced in a study of Graves' ophthalmopathy and Graves' hyperthyroidism. Amplified material comprised TCR beta CDR3 regions derived from RNA transcripts. RT-PCR in the first round used HTBI primers; a second-round multiplex PCR followed. TCRdb processed the multiplex PCR reads anew with MiXCR; each CDR3 protein has one entry. Of hundreds of thousands of distinct CDR3 sequences in the sample, around 21% were seen once. Sequenced material: peripheral blood. Receptors originate from a woman aged 18-29 years with stable Graves' hyperthyroidism.

This clonotype was recorded many times. This chain uses TRBV4-1 with TRBJ1-2; D not resolved. Germline loops: CDR1 MGHRA, CDR2 YSYEKL. The CDR3 totals 16 residues. The V gene lost 0 bases and the J gene lost 7 bases, with 18 bases spanning the gap. This CDR3 reads CASSQDWPRESGGYTF. The DNA for the CDR3 is TGCGCCAGCAGCCAAGACTGGCCGAGGGAGTCTGGTGGCTACACCTTC.

The V call is TRBV7-9, the J call TRBJ1-3; D gene ambiguous. V was trimmed by 5 bases and J by 2 bases, leaving 10 bases between them. In germline, CDR1 is SEHNR, CDR2 FQNEAQ (reference sequence). The CDR3 length is 14 residues. CDR3 sequence (DNA): TGTGCCAGCAGCGCACACGGCCCTGGAAACACCATATATTTT. It translates to CASSAHGPGNTIYF.

This clonotype occurred many times. The chain employs TRBV27 and TRBJ2-5; perhaps TRBD1 as D (6 bases). Trimming cost V 6 bases and J 3 bases, with 23 bases left between them. Germline assignment: CDR1 MNHEY and CDR2 SMNVEV (reference sequence). CDR3 length: 17 residues. This CDR3 is CASRRAMGTGTKETQYF. The DNA of the CDR3 is TGTGCCAGCAGAAGGGCGATGGGAACCGGGACAAAAGAGACCCAGTACTTC.

This clonotype came up many times. The chain has TRBV19 and TRBJ2-7, with TRBD1 identical over 11 bases. The V gene end was trimmed by 6 bases and the J gene end by 2 bases; junction bases not matched to a gene: 9. The CDR3 covers 16 residues. Germline CDR1 and CDR2: LNHDA and SQIVND (reference sequence). Here the CDR3 DNA reads TGTGCCAGTAGGATGAACCCGGGACAGGGGGCCTACGAGCAGTACTTC. This codes for CASRMNPGQGAYEQYF.

This clonotype was observed at least ten times. V usage is TRBV15 and J usage is TRBJ2-5; unclear D gene. Trimming cost V 5 bases and J 4 bases, with 8 bases left between them. There are 12 residues in the CDR3. The V gene's germline CDR1 is LNHNV and CDR2 YYDKDF (reference sequence). CDR3 nucleotides: TGTGCCACCAGCGAGAATGGAGAGACCCAGTACTTC. As protein: CATSENGETQYF. The full variable domain, rest sourced from reference TRBV15 and TRBJ2-5, is DAMVIQNPRYQVTQFGKPVTLSCSQTLNHNVMYWYQQKSSQAPKLLFHYYDKDFNNEADTPDNFQSRRPNTSFCFLDIRSPGLGDTAMYLCATSENGETQYFGPGTRLLVL.

This clonotype came up many times. Compared with germline, one end of the junction differs, possibly owing to a read error. The V gene is TRBV2, the J gene TRBJ2-4; no clear D. The CDR3 has 13 residues. Germline loops: CDR1 SNHLY, CDR2 FYNNEI. DNA of the CDR3: TGTGCCAGCAGCTCATTAGCCAAAAACATTAAGTACTTC. The encoded protein is CASSSLAKNIKYF.

In this sample, this clonotype turned up a few times. The CDR3 bases are TGTGCCTGGACCCACGGTCATAATCAGCCCCAGCATTTT. This translates into CAWTHGHNQPQHF. The rearrangement links TRBV30 to TRBJ1-5; D is uncertain. The germline gives CDR1 GTSNPN, CDR2 SVGIG (reference sequence). The CDR3 extends over 13 amino acids. V was clipped by 4 bases and J by 4 bases, with 11 bases between them.

In this sample, this clonotype turned up many times. The chain couples TRBV10-3 to TRBJ1-6; D is unclear. V was cut by 4 bases and J by 7 bases, with 8 bases left in between. This CDR3 spans 13 amino acids. The germline CDR1 and CDR2 sequences are ENHRY and SYGVKD. CDR3 DNA: TGTGCCATCAGTGTAGGCGGGAATTCACCCCTCCACTTT. Translating gives CAISVGGNSPLHF.

In its sample, this clonotype was seen once. An end of the junction does not agree with germline; a read error may underlie this. V and J are TRBV27 and TRBJ2-2; 9 bases fit TRBD1. The germline V gene has CDR1 MNHEY and CDR2 SMNVEV (reference sequence). This CDR3 is 16 amino acids long. The CDR3 loop reads CASSSTDRGKSGDLLF. The CDR3 DNA is TGTGCCAGCAGTTCCACCGACAGGGGGAAGTCCGGGGATCTGTTGTTT.

This clonotype was observed a handful of times. This chain links TRBV12-3 or TRBV12-4 with TRBJ2-7, with 7 positions matching TRBD1. The CDR3 extends over 15 amino acids. With V trimmed by 4 bases and J by 4 bases, 10 bases remained unmatched. CDR3 nucleotides: TGTGCCAGCAGTTATCCTGTAGGGGGCAGGTACGAGCAGTACTTC. This gives the protein CASSYPVGGRYEQYF.

This clonotype was found many times. The rearrangement uses TRBV20-1 and TRBJ2-5, with D uncertain. The CDR3 covers 10 residues. Looked up from germline, CDR1 is DFQATT and CDR2 is SNEGSKA (reference sequence). The V end lost 6 bases, the J end lost 1 base, and 3 bases lay between the germline ends. CDR3 coding DNA: TGCAGTGCCATCCAAGAGACCCAGTACTTC. Translation: CSAIQETQYF.

This clonotype was counted at least ten times. This chain uses TRBV2 with TRBJ2-7; a weak D match, TRBD1 (6 bases). This CDR3 has 13 amino acids. The germline V gene has CDR1 SNHLY and CDR2 FYNNEI. V lost 9 bases to trimming and J lost 2 bases, with 14 bases between them. CDR3 region: CASSGDPTYEQYF. The CDR3 bases are TGTGCCAGTTCAGGGGACCCCACCTACGAGCAGTACTTC.

This clonotype came up many times. This chain connects TRBV2 to TRBJ1-2; D unresolved. Germline assignment: CDR1 SNHLY and CDR2 FYNNEI. This CDR3 is built from 15 residues. The V end was cut by 0 bases, the J end by 4 bases, with 12 bases between. CDR3 amino acids: CASSEAGGSGYGYTF. The CDR3, as DNA: TGTGCCAGCAGTGAAGCGGGAGGGAGTGGCTATGGCTACACCTTC.

This clonotype was detected many times. The gene calls are TRBV6-5 and TRBJ1-1; D possibly corresponds to TRBD1 (5 bases). In germline, CDR1 is MNHEY, CDR2 SVGAGI. The CDR3 extends over 14 amino acids. Trimming removed 9 bases at V and 1 base at J, with 15 bases between. The CDR3 DNA is TGTGCCAGTATCCCAGGGTTGGGGAACACTGAAGCTTTCTTT. This gives the protein CASIPGLGNTEAFF.

This clonotype occurred a few times. A read error may explain this, as a much larger clone is one base away. The chain is built from TRBV5-6 and TRBJ1-5, with TRBD1 as a possible D gene (6 bases). The CDR3 runs to 16 residues. Germline V gene sequence: CDR1 SGHDT, CDR2 YYEEEE. The CDR3 DNA reads as TGTGCCAGCAGCCCCTCAGCCAGGGGCGCGGGTCAGCCCCAGCAGTTT. It specifies CASSPSARGAGQPQQF.

This clonotype was counted ten times or more. The chain is built from TRBV7-8 and TRBJ1-1; D unresolved. Germline CDR1 is SGHVS and CDR2 is FQNEAQ. This CDR3 region has 14 residues. V gave up 1 base and J gave up 4 bases, with 10 bases separating them. CDR3 DNA sequence: TGTGCCAGCAGCTTAGTGGGCAAGGGCACTGAAGCTTTCTTT. Translated: CASSLVGKGTEAFF.

This clonotype was counted a few times. The chain uses TRBV6-5 and TRBJ1-1; D is uncertain. Between the trimmed V and J ends, which lost 2 bases and 1 base, there was a span of 11 bases. The CDR3 has 15 residues. Germline CDR1 is MNHEY and CDR2 is SVGAGI. Here the CDR3 DNA reads TGTGCCAGCAGTTACGGGCAAGGACGGAACACTGAAGCTTTCTTT. As protein: CASSYGQGRNTEAFF.

The table lists this clonotype with many counts. The rearrangement joins TRBV5-4 to TRBJ2-7; TRBD1 matches 9 bases. The CDR3 runs 15 residues. In germline, CDR1 is SGHNT, CDR2 YYREEE (reference sequence). J was trimmed by 2 bases and V by 4 bases; bases with no gene match: 7. CDR3 sequence (DNA): TGTGCCAGCAGCAAGGACAGGGGTTCTACCTACGAGCAGTACTTC. It is translated as CASSKDRGSTYEQYF.

This clonotype has at least ten counts. The chain joins TRBV19 to TRBJ1-5, with no clear D. This CDR3 has 16 amino acids. The V end lost 0 bases, the J end lost 1 base, and 10 bases lay between the germline ends. CDR1 and CDR2 (germline): LNHDA, SQIVND (reference sequence). The CDR3 loop is CASSIDSFSSNQPQHF. For the CDR3, the DNA is TGTGCCAGTAGTATAGATTCCTTTAGCAGCAATCAGCCCCAGCATTTT.

This clonotype was recorded at least ten times. This chain joins TRBV10-3 and TRBJ2-5, with D unclear. The CDR3 runs 13 residues. V was clipped by 2 bases and J by 1 base, with 5 bases between them. From germline, CDR1 is ENHRY and CDR2 SYGVKD. The CDR3, as DNA: TGTGCCATCAGTGAGGGCGTCCAAGAGACCCAGTACTTC. Its translation: CAISEGVQETQYF.

On this clonotype itself: This clone may be a read error of a much larger clone one base away. V gene TRBV3-1 combines with J gene TRBJ1-5; tentatively, D is TRBD1 (6 bases). The germline gives CDR1 LGHDT, CDR2 YNNKEL (reference sequence). This CDR3 is built from 14 residues. The CDR3 sequence: CACSQGAGEQPQHF. The DNA of the CDR3 is TGTGCCTGCAGCCAAGGGGCAGGGGAGCAGCCCCAGCATTTT. Together with reference TRBV3-1 and TRBJ1-5, the CDR3 gives the full variable domain: DTAVSQTPKYLVTQMGNDKSIKCEQNLGHDTMYWYKQDSKKFLKIMFSYNNKELIINETVPNRFSPKSPDKAHLNLHINSLELGDSAVYFCACSQGAGEQPQHFGDGTRLSIL.

The table lists this clonotype with many counts. The J gene is TRBJ1-6, the V gene TRBV12-3 or TRBV12-4; weak D call: TRBD1 (5 bases). Trimming stripped 8 bases from V and 10 bases from J, with 12 bases between. The CDR3 sequence is 12 residues long. Here the CDR3 DNA reads TGTGCCAGCTGGGGGGATGGCTCACCCCTCCACTTT. Translated, it gives CASWGDGSPLHF.

This clonotype was counted ten times or more. The gene calls are TRBV7-2 and TRBJ2-7, with TRBD2 identical over 13 bases. The V segment lost 6 bases and the J segment 3 bases; nucleotides outside the gene matches: 8. This CDR3 spans 16 amino acids. Germline V gene lookup returns CDR1 SGHTA and CDR2 FQGNSA. The CDR3 DNA reads TGTGCCAGCAGAGAGACCGGGACTAGCGGGATCTACGAGCAGTACTTC. This sequence encodes CASRETGTSGIYEQYF.

The rearrangement joins TRBV12-3 or TRBV12-4 to TRBJ2-5, with 15 bases identical to TRBD2. V lost 5 bases, J lost 4 bases, and 2 bases stayed unmatched. The CDR3 covers 15 residues. CDR3 nucleotides: TGTGCCAGCAGTGGGGGACTAGCGGGAGGAGAGACCCAGTACTTC. It is translated as CASSGGLAGGETQYF.

This clonotype was seen at least ten times. The junction does not match germline at one end; this may be a read error. This rearrangement joins TRBV5-1 to TRBJ2-7; D is unclear. The CDR3 runs to 14 residues. Germline V gene lookup returns CDR1 SGHRS and CDR2 YFSETQ. The CDR3 protein is CASSLGGRAYEQYF. The CDR3 bases are TGTGCCAGCAGTTTGGGTGGACGGGCCTACGAGCAGTACTTC.

The sample holds a few counts of this clonotype. This chain links TRBV4-2 with TRBJ2-7; 7 bases are a match to TRBD1. V shed 0 bases and J 2 bases; nucleotides not matched to a gene: 4. Looked up from germline, CDR1 is LGHNA and CDR2 is YNFKEQ. This CDR3 is 15 amino acids long. The CDR3 protein is CASSQDSGQPYEQYF. In DNA form, the CDR3 reads TGTGCCAGCAGCCAAGACTCGGGACAGCCCTACGAGCAGTACTTC.

Turning to this clonotype: A clone one base away is much larger, so this may be a read error. The chain links TRBV5-1 to TRBJ2-5; TRBD2 agrees at 10 bases. This CDR3 is 15 amino acids long. Germline CDR1 is SGHRS and CDR2 is YFSETQ. Here the CDR3 reads CASGPGLAGVETQDF. The CDR3 coding sequence is TGCGCCAGCGGCCCCGGCCTAGCGGGAGTAGAGACCCAGGACTTC.